The rows below give T cell receptor beta chains drawn from one sample of a study of T cell clonotyping in hematopoietic cell transplantation. The data were produced by immunoSEQ multiplex PCR, yet TCRdb's version contains in-frame clones alone and is incomplete. The table includes 4,000 or so clones, approximately 80% detected once. The specimen comprised peripheral blood mononuclear cells, sampled 100 days after allogeneic stem cell transplant. These receptors all stem from a male patient aged 45 to 59 who had an allogeneic stem cell transplant from an unrelated donor, so the T cells may come from the graft donor. Some clones in this sample may be carry-over from other donors' samples. CDR3s leave out the opening cysteine and the closing phenylalanine or tryptophan. Fields, in order: V gene, D gene, CDR3 protein. D genes are given only for firm matches.

V: TRBV7-9; D: NA; CDR3: ASSSDPGGGYYGYT
V: TRBV5-8; D: NA; CDR3: ASSYDVGQGTEAF
V: TRBV29-1; D: TRBD1; CDR3: SYTRTGRMNTEAF
V: TRBV27; D: NA; CDR3: ASSPDSAGRNIQY
V: TRBV7-8; D: TRBD2; CDR3: ASSDRLAGVRETQY
V: TRBV13; D: TRBD2; CDR3: ASSFGLAGYEQY
V: TRBV28; D: NA; CDR3: ASSLSGSGGYT
V: TRBV7-2; D: TRBD1; CDR3: ASSLGDRPSYGYT
V: TRBV7-9; D: NA; CDR3: ASSLDSVDGYT
V: TRBV19; D: NA; CDR3: ASGAGTRGQWTQY
V: TRBV7-9; D: TRBD2; CDR3: ASSFHPRGGWNTGELF
V: TRBV2; D: NA; CDR3: ASSSTLNTEAF
V: TRBV6-6; D: NA; CDR3: ASTRGVGGEKLF
V: TRBV28; D: NA; CDR3: ASSGGQLNEKLF
V: TRBV11-2; D: NA; CDR3: ASSFLGDGGFNEQF
V: TRBV27; D: TRBD2; CDR3: ASSPTSELLSRETQY
V: TRBV25-1; D: NA; CDR3: ASSEGNTEAF